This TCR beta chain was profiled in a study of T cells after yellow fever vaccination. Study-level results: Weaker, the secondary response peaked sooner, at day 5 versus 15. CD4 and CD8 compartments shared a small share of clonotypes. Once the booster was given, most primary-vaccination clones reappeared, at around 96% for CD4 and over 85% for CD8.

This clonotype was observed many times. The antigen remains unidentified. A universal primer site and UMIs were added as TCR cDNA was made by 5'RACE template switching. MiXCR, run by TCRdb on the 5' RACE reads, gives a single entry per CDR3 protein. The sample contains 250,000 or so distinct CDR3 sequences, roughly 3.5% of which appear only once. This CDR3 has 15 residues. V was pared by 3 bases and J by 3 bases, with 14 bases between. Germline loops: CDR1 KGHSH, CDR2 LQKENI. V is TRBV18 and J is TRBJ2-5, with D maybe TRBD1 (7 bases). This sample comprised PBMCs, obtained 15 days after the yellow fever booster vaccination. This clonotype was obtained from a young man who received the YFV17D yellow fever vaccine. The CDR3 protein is CASSPPQGGKETQYF. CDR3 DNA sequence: TGTGCCAGCTCACCGCCGCAGGGGGGAAAAGAGACCCAGTACTTC.